This T cell receptor (beta chain) was retrieved from a study of blood T cells in healthy people across ages (dated by TCRdb to between 2015 and 2016). The study in broad terms: In model experiments, roughly one uniquely barcoded TCR beta cDNA molecule per two T cells was captured by template switching. To track age-related changes in TCR beta repertoire diversity, the study relied on deep sequencing normalized with unique cDNA molecular identifiers. Donors were grouped into four age groups: young (average 16 years), middle-aged (39), aged (62) and long-lived (around 80). To avoid experimental bias, donors of different ages were randomly spread across the sequencing lanes. The study analyzed two additional independent replicas of 1 million unique cDNA reads from the same blood draw for two donors, one aged 18 to 30 and one aged 80 or older.

The method was 5' RACE. For sequencing, an Illumina HiSeq 2500 was employed. A second about 7 to 11 cycle PCR used a sample-barcoded 5' primer and a J-beta primer mix. A template-switch 5' adaptor carrying 12 random nucleotides introduced a unique molecular identifier onto each TCR beta cDNA molecule. Each sample yielded at least 3 million CDR3-containing paired-end reads. First-strand cDNA was synthesized from all RNA with the Mint cDNA synthesis kit, primed by a TRBC-specific oligonucleotide. Following uracil-DNA glycosylase treatment, a first 18-cycle PCR with universal primers M1SS and BC2_uni_R was performed on all cDNA. On the authors' methods: Normalization of each sample was performed by random selection of 1 million high-quality reads, each carrying a distinct molecular identifier. Reads with shared molecular identifiers were discarded instead of being binned into consensus sequences. CDR3 identification, clonotype clustering and error correction used MiTCR with a Q25 quality threshold and the strictest error-elimination algorithm. Lower-bound total TCR beta diversity was estimated with a nonparametric unseen species model using Euler transformation. Through fastp at Q25 and MiXCR, TCRdb rebuilt clones from the public reads, retaining in-frame beta chains. Each entry is one CDR3 protein sequence, shown with its most common DNA and genes. None of the V and J calls come from the authors' own analysis; TCRdb made them. This sample lists roughly 1,700,000 distinct CDR3 sequences; 28% were detected once. Of the sample, 6.5% to 8.5% is held by the ten largest clones.

The approximately 40 donors, aged about 6 to 95 years, were systemically healthy Caucasian individuals from Russia. Approximately 9 milliliters of peripheral blood were collected from each donor into EDTA-treated Vacutainer tubes. Ficoll-Paque density-gradient centrifugation was used to isolate PBMCs, with at least 6 million obtained per sample. Trizol reagent was used to extract total RNA from the PBMCs, yielding at least 5.5 micrograms per sample. For every donor, flow cytometry on a PBMC aliquot measured the percentage of naive CD45RAhigh/CD27high T cells. With regard to this clonotype: It has no known antigen specificity. No much larger clone exists at a distance of one base, and base qualities are not known.

Trimmed from V: 4 bases; trimmed from J: 3 bases; junction bases lacking a gene match: 6. As encoded in the germline V gene, CDR1 is SGHAT while CDR2 is FQNNGV. The CDR3 runs 16 residues from the cysteine to the phenylalanine. Only the CDR3 DNA is retained, 48 bases long and in frame from the first base. General study outcomes and caveats: Observed TCR beta diversity correlated strongly with the percentage of naive T cells measured by flow cytometry. Because the CMV infection status of the donors was unknown, age-related changes in expanded clonotypes may potentially have been confounded. Compared with the aged group, the long-lived group had more naive CD4+ T cells, fewer expanded clones and increased TCR diversity, suggesting age selection. Observed TCR beta diversity per million T cells fell roughly linearly with age, and a significant reduction was already apparent by age about 36. Conclusive comparison of naive and antigen-experienced compartments was prevented by the profiling of bulk unsorted PBMCs. Total diversity estimates from one million sequenced T cells were considered lower bounds and underestimates.

Rearrangement joined TRBV11-2 to TRBJ1-2, with 12 bases matching TRBD1. Material for sequencing was blood. The TCR sequence derives from a woman younger than 45 in good health. CDR3 protein: CASSSGTGGGYYGYTF. The sequenced DNA: TGTGCCAGCAGCTCCGGGACAGGGGGCGGATACTATGGCTACACCTTC. The CDR3, completed at both ends by the reference TRBV11-2 and TRBJ1-2 genes, gives the full variable domain EAGVAQSPRYKIIEKRQSVAFWCNPISGHATLYWYQQILGQGPKLLIQFQNNGVVDDSQLPKDRFSAERLKGVDSTLKIQPAKLEDSAVYLCASSSGTGGGYYGYTFGSGTRLTVV.